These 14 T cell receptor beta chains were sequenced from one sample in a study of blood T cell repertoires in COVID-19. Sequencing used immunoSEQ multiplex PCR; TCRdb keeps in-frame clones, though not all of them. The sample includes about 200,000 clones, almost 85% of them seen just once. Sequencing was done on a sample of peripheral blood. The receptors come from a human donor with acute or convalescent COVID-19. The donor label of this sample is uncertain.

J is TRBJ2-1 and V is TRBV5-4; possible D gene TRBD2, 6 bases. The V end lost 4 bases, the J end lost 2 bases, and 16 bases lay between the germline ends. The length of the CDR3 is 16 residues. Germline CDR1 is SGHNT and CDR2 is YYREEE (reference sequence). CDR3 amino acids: CASSPPEAGPYNEQFF. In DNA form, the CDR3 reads TGTGCCAGCAGCCCCCCCGAGGCGGGACCCTACAATGAGCAGTTCTTC.

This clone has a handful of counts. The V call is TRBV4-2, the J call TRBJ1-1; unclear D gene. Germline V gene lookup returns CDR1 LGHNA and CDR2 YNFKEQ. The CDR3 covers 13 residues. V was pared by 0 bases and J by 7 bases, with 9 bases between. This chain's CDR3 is CASSQEWSSEAFF. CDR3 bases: TGTGCCAGCAGCCAAGAATGGAGCAGTGAAGCTTTCTTT.

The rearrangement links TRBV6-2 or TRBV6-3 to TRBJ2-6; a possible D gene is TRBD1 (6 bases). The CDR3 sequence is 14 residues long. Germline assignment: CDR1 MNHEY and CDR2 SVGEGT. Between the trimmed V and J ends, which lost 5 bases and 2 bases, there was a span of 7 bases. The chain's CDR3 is CASSDRTGANVLTF. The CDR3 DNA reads TGTGCCAGCAGTGACAGGACTGGGGCCAACGTCCTGACTTTC.

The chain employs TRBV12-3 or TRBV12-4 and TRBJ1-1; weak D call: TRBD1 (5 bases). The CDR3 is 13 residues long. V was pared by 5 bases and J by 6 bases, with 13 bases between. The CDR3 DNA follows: TGTGCCAGCAGTGCCAGGGTGTTGGCTGAAGCTTTCTTT. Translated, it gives CASSARVLAEAFF.

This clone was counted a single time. The CDR3 DNA follows: TGTGCCAGCAGCTTAGTGCGGACAGGGGGAGTAGAGACCCAGTACTTC. This translates into CASSLVRTGGVETQYF. This chain connects TRBV7-8 to TRBJ2-5; 10 bases agree with TRBD1. The CDR3 has 16 amino acids. Germline lookup yields CDR1 SGHVS and CDR2 FQNEAQ. With V trimmed by 1 base and J by 4 bases, 6 bases remained unmatched.

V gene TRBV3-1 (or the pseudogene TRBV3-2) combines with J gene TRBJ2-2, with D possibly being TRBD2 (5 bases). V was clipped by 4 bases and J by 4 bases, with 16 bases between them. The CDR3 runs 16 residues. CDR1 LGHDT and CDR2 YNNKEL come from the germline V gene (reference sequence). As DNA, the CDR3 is TGTGCCAGCAGCCGCCAGACTGGGAGTACCACCGGGGAGCTGTTTTTT. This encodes CASSRQTGSTTGELFF.

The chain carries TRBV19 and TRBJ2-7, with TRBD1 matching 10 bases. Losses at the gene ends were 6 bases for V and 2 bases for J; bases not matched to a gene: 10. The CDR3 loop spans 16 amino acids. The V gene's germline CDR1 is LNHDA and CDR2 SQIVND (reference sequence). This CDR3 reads CASSPIPGTGAYEQYF. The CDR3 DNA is TGTGCCAGTAGCCCAATTCCCGGGACAGGGGCCTACGAGCAGTACTTC.

CDR3 sequence (DNA): TGTGCCAGCAGTCCGACAGTCCCCGGCGGCTATGGCTACACCTTC. Translated, it gives CASSPTVPGGYGYTF. This chain joins TRBV6-5 and TRBJ1-2; the D gene is possibly TRBD1 (5 bases). V was clipped by 5 bases and J by 4 bases, with 17 bases between them. CDR3 length: 15 amino acids. CDR1 and CDR2 from the germline V gene are MNHEY and SVGAGI.

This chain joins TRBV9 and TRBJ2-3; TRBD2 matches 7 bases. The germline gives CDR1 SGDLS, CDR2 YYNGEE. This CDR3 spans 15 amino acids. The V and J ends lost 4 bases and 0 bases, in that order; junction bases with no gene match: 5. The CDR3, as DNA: TGTGCCAGCAGCCCTATAGCGGGCAGCACAGATACGCAGTATTTT. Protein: CASSPIAGSTDTQYF.

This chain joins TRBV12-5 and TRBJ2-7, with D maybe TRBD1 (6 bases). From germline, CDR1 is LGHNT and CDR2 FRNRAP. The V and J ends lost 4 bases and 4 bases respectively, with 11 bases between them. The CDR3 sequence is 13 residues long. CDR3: CASGSTGMYEQYF. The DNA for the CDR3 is TGTGCTAGTGGTTCCACAGGGATGTACGAGCAGTACTTC.

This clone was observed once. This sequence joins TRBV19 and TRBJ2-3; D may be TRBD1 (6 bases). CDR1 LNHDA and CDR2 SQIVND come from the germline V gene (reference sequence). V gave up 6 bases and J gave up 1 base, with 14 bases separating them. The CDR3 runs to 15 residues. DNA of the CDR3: TGTGCCAGTAGGTACAGGGTAAGTGGCACAGATACGCAGTATTTT. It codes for CASRYRVSGTDTQYF.

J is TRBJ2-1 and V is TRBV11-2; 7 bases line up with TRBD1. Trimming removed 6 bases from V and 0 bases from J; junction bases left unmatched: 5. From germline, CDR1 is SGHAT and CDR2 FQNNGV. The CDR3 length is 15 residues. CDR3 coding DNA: TGTGCCAGCAGTCAAGAGGGGGCCTCCTACAATGAGCAGTTCTTC. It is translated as CASSQEGASYNEQFF.

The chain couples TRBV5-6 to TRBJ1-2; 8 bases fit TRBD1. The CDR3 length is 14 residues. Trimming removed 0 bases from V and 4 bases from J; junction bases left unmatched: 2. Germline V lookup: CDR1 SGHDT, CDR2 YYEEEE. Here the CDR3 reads CASSLGDRTYGYTF. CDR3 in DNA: TGTGCCAGCAGCTTGGGGGACAGGACCTATGGCTACACCTTC.

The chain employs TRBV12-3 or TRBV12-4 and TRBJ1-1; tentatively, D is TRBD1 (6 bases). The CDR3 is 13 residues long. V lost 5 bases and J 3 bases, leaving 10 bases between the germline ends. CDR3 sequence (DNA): TGTGCCAGCAGTCTAGGGGGGGACACTGAAGCTTTCTTT. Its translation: CASSLGGDTEAFF.